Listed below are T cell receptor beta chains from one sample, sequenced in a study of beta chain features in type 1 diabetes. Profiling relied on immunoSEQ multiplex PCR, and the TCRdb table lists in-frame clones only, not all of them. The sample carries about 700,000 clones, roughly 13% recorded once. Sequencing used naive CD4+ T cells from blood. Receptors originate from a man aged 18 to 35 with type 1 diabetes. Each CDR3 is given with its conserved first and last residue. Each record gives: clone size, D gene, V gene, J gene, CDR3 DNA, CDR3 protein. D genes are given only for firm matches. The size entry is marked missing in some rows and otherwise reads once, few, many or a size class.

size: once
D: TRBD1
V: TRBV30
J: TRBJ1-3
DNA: TGTGCCTGGACTCGCCGGACAGGGGGCTGGGGTGGAAACACCATATATTTT
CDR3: CAWTRRTGGWGGNTIYF

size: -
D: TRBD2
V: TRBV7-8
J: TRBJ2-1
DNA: TGTGCCAGCCGGACTAGCGGGGCTAATGAGCAGTTCTTC
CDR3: CASRTSGANEQFF

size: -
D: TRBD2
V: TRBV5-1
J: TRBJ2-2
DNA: TGCGCCAGCAGCTTGGGGCTAGCGGCTAAACTCACCGGGGAGCTGTTTTTT
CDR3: CASSLGLAAKLTGELFF

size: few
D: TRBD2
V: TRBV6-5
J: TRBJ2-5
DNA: TGTGCCAGCAGTTTGGGACTAGCGGGCGTGGAGACCCAGTACTTC
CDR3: CASSLGLAGVETQYF

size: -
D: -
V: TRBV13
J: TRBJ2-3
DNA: TGTGCCAGCAGCTTAGGAAAGGCAGATACGCAGTATTTT
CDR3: CASSLGKADTQYF

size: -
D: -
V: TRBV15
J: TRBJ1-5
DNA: TGTGCCACCAGCAGAGATGGGGAGTTATGGCAGCCCCAGCATTTT
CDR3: CATSRDGELWQPQHF

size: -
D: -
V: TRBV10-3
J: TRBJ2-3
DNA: TGTGCCATCAGTGAGCGACGGGACACTGATACGCAGTATTTT
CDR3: CAISERRDTDTQYF

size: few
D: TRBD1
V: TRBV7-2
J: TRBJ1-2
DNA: TGTGCCAGCAGCCCACGACAGGGGGCGGGAGGCTACACCTTC
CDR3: CASSPRQGAGGYTF

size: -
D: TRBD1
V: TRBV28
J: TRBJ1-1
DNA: TGTGCCAGCAGACTCACAGGGGGACAACGTTCTGAAGCTTTCTTT
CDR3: CASRLTGGQRSEAFF

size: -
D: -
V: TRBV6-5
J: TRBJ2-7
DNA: TGTGCCAGCAGTTACCTCACAGGGAGCTCCTACGAGCAGTACTTC
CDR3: CASSYLTGSSYEQYF

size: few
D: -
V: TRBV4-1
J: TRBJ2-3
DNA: TGCGCCAGCAGCCAAGACCCGGCCACAGGGACCGGCACAGATACGCAGTATTTT
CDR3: CASSQDPATGTGTDTQYF

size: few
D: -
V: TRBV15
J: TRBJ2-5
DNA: TGTGCCACCAGCAGCACGTACCAAGAGACCCAGTACTTC
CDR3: CATSSTYQETQYF

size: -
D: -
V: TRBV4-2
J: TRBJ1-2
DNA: TGTGCCAGCAGCCAGGAGCTCGGGGCCGTTAACTATGGCTACACCTTC
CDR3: CASSQELGAVNYGYTF